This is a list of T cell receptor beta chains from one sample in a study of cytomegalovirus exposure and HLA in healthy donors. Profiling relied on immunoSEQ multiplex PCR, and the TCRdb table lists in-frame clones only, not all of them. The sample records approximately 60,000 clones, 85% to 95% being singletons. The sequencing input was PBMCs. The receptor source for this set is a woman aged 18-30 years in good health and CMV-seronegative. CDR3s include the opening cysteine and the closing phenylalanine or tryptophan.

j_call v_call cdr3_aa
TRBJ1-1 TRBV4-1 CASSQEPGFSTEAFF
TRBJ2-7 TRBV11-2 CASSSPGSYEQYF
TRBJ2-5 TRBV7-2 CASTPGTGQETQYF
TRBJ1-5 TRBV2 CASMTLEGQPQHF
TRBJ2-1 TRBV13 CASKASGYNEQFF
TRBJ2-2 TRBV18 CASSQDRPETGELFF
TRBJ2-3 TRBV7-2 CASSILAGSTDTQYF
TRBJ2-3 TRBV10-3 CAISDWGERTDTQYF
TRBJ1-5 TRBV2 CASSYQPGGLNQPQHF
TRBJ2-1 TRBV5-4 CASSLAHLTGENEQFF
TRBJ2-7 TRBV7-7 CASSLVPGNEQYF
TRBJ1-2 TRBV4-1 CASSHLTSRREYGYTF
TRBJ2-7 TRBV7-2 CASSPQGLRGVEQYF
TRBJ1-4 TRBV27 CASSLSQGYGNEKLFF
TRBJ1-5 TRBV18 CASTLRNQPQHF
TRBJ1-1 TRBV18 CASSGQGANTEAFF
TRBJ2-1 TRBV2 CASIQGELYNEQFF
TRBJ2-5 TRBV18 CASSPGQGAQTQYF
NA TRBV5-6 CASSLTDYEQYF
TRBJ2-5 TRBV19 CASSQGEETQYF
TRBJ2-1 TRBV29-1 CSVAASSGRSEQFF
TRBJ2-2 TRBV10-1 CARISGQSSNTGELFF
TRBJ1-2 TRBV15 CATSRAEGRNYGYTF
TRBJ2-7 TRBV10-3 CAISENGVGGQYF
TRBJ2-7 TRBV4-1 CASSQGRGSGEGYEQYF
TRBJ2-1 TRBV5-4 CASSLQTGDYNEQFF